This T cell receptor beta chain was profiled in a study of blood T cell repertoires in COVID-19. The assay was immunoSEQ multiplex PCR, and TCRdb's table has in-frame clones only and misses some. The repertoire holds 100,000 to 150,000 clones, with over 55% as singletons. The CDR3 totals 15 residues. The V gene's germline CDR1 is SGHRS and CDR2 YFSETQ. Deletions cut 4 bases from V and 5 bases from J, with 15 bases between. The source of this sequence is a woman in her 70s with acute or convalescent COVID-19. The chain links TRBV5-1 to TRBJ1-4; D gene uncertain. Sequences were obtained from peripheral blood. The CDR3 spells CASSRATLGNEKLFF. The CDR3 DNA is TGCGCCAGCAGCCGAGCGACTCTTGGGAATGAAAAACTGTTTTTT.